Described below is a single TCR beta chain sequence and its context. Its antigen is not known. Germline CDR1 and CDR2: SQVTM and ANQGSEA. This CDR3 has 14 amino acids. Losses at the gene ends were 5 bases for V and 8 bases for J; bases not matched to a gene: 10. These data come from a study of OX40 agonist ivuxolimab in advanced cancers. Study-wide background: The drug used for patients, ivuxolimab, was an agonistic anti-OX40 (CD134) antibody. A diagnosis of hepatocellular carcinoma, melanoma, renal cell or head and neck cancer was present in dose-escalation patients. Notes on the study in general: Nonresponders, in some cases, also had low normalized T-cell clonal expansion.

Measured with immunoSEQ multiplex PCR; TCRdb has only the in-frame clones, and not every one. The table includes some 72,000 clones, approximately 80% detected once. The receptor comes from an adult with an advanced solid tumor such as melanoma, head and neck, liver or kidney cancer. The sample consisted of CD4+ or CD8+ T cells sorted from blood, taken in a trial of the OX40 agonist ivuxolimab. The V gene is TRBV29-1, the J gene TRBJ1-4; 8 nucleotides align to TRBD1. The CDR3 is CSVLTQGAGEKLFF. The CDR3, as DNA: TGCAGCGTTCTTACCCAGGGGGCAGGGGAAAAACTGTTTTTT.